A selection of T cell receptor beta chains follows, all from one sample in a study of T cell responses to AZD1222 COVID-19 vaccine. Clones were sequenced by immunoSEQ multiplex PCR, and TCRdb holds only the in-frame ones, with some missing. The sample has approximately 57,000 clones, roughly 86% seen once; the top ten hold approximately 15%. Sequences were derived from peripheral blood, sampled on day 0 of AZD1222 vaccination. The receptor set was obtained from an adult in good health. The CDR3 runs from the conserved cysteine through the conserved F or W. D genes are given only for firm matches. Size is stated for part of the rows, as once, few or many counts, or as a class when the clone is expanded.

d_call | clone_size | j_call | v_call | cdr3_nt | cdr3_aa
NA | NA | TRBJ1-6 | TRBV2 | TGTGCCAGCAGCGCCGGGAGGAATAATTCACCCCTCCACTTT | CASSAGRNNSPLHF
NA | few | TRBJ2-1 | TRBV18 | TGTGCCAGCTCACCAGAAGCCTACAATGAGCAGTTCTTC | CASSPEAYNEQFF
TRBD1 | NA | TRBJ2-1 | TRBV18 | TGTGCCAGCTCACTATTTTCCGGGACAGGGGGCTTCAATGAGCAGTTCTTC | CASSLFSGTGGFNEQFF
NA | NA | TRBJ1-1 | TRBV28 | TGTGCCAGCAGTTTCGACAGCCTTGAAGCTTTCTTT | CASSFDSLEAFF
TRBD2 | NA | TRBJ2-2 | TRBV7-2 | TGTGCCAGCAGCTTAGTTAGCGGGACGGCCAACACCGGGGAGCTGTTTTTT | CASSLVSGTANTGELFF
TRBD1 | NA | TRBJ2-2 | TRBV3-1/TRBV3-2 | TGTGCCAGCAGCCATTCGGACAGGGGATCCGGGGAGCTGTTTTTT | CASSHSDRGSGELFF
TRBD1 | few | TRBJ1-5 | TRBV6-2/TRBV6-3 | TGTGCCAGCAGTTACTCACTTGATCCGGGACAGGGTACACAGCCCCAGCATTTT | CASSYSLDPGQGTQPQHF
NA | NA | TRBJ1-6 | TRBV4-1 | TGCGCCAGCAGCCAAGCCCGAGGGCTCCATAGTACCCTCCACTTT | CASSQARGLHSTLHF
TRBD1 | NA | TRBJ2-7 | TRBV7-9 | TGTGCCAGCAGCCCGGGGACAGGATTACTCAGCTCCTACGAGCAGTACTTC | CASSPGTGLLSSYEQYF
TRBD2 | NA | TRBJ2-3 | TRBV25-1 | TGTGCCAGCAGTCGGGCGGGAGTCACAGATACGCAGTATTTT | CASSRAGVTDTQYF
TRBD1 | NA | TRBJ1-6 | TRBV9 | TGTGCCAGCAGCGTAGGACCTAACAGGGGGAATTCACCCCTCCACTTT | CASSVGPNRGNSPLHF
TRBD1 | NA | TRBJ1-2 | TRBV19 | TGTGCCAGTAGTGTAACAGGACAGGAAATCTATGGCTACACCTTC | CASSVTGQEIYGYTF
NA | NA | TRBJ2-5 | TRBV18 | TGTGCCAGCTCACCAATCTGGCGGTCGACCCAAGAGACCCAGTACTTC | CASSPIWRSTQETQYF